This T cell receptor (beta chain) was identified in a study of cytomegalovirus exposure and HLA in healthy donors. 13 Jbeta primers and 60 Vbeta primers were used for the PCR. Clones were sequenced by immunoSEQ multiplex PCR, and TCRdb holds only the in-frame ones, with some missing. The sample consists of over 90,000 clones, roughly 79% of them appearing once. The CDR3 consists of 15 residues. Germline loops: CDR1 MNHNY, CDR2 SVGAGI (reference sequence). V lost 11 bases, J lost 0 bases, and 6 bases stayed unmatched. General study points: The authors judged a highly shared variant cluster likely a sequencing artifact. CMV serostatus was the sole immune exposure data available. Looking again later, the authors saw that most CMV-associated TCR beta chains seemed HLA-restricted.

A note on this clone: Antigen specificity is unknown.

The chain carries TRBV6-6 and TRBJ2-2; 10 bases map to TRBD2. The sequence was obtained from a woman aged 70 to 79 in good health and CMV-seropositive. The sample was PBMCs. The CDR3 region is CAGRAGGSNTGELFF. The CDR3 bases are TGTGCCGGACGAGCGGGGGGGTCGAACACCGGGGAGCTGTTTTTT.